The 12 T cell receptor beta chains below come from one sample, sequenced in a study of T cells after yellow fever vaccination. From the 5' RACE reads, TCRdb called clonotypes with MiXCR, one entry per CDR3 protein. The sample includes about 340,000 distinct CDR3 sequences, roughly 4.3% seen only once; the top ten take around 24%. Sequenced here: PBMCs, sampled 5 days after the yellow fever booster vaccination. The receptors originated from a man between 18 and 29 years old who received the YFV17D yellow fever vaccine.

In its sample, this clonotype was seen many times. V is TRBV4-3 and J is TRBJ2-2; possible D gene TRBD1, 6 bases. Germline V lookup: CDR1 LGHNA, CDR2 YSLEER. V dropped 3 bases and J dropped 7 bases, with 9 bases sitting between them. The CDR3 is 13 amino acids. As DNA, the CDR3 is TGCGCCAGCAGCCAGGGGGCGGGCGGGGAGCTGTTTTTT. This encodes CASSQGAGGELFF.

This clonotype was observed at least ten times. V is TRBV7-2 and J is TRBJ2-7, with D perhaps TRBD1 or TRBD2 (6 bases each). V dropped 5 bases and J dropped 4 bases, with 18 bases sitting between them. This CDR3 is built from 15 residues. Per the germline V gene, CDR1 is SGHTA and CDR2 is FQGNSA. This CDR3 is CASSLRQAGTYEQYF. The DNA of the CDR3 is TGTGCCAGCAGCCTCCGACAGGCCGGGACTTACGAGCAGTACTTC.

Many counts were recorded for this clonotype. The J gene is TRBJ2-3, the V gene TRBV7-2; no clear D. CDR1 is SGHTA, CDR2 FQGNSA, per germline. The CDR3 consists of 16 residues. The V end lost 5 bases, the J end lost 1 base, and 16 bases lay between the germline ends. The CDR3 DNA reads as TGTGCCAGCAGCCGAAACTGGGCTCTGCGCACAGATACGCAGTATTTT. This codes for CASSRNWALRTDTQYF.

This clonotype has just a few counts. J is TRBJ2-3 and V is TRBV20-1; the D is unclear. V lost 6 bases to trimming and J lost 2 bases, with 12 bases between them. Germline CDR1 DFQATT, CDR2 SNEGSKA (reference sequence). This CDR3 spans 13 amino acids. The CDR3 here is CSAPLGSTDTQYF. The CDR3 DNA reads TGCAGTGCCCCCCTGGGGTCCACAGATACGCAGTATTTT.

The chain recombines TRBV11-2 with TRBJ1-1; a weak D match, TRBD1 (5 bases). The V and J ends lost 3 bases and 3 bases respectively, with 11 bases between them. CDR1 and CDR2 from the germline V gene are SGHAT and FQNNGV. The CDR3 length is 14 residues. The CDR3, as DNA: TGTGCCAGCAGCTTGGGACCGGCGGACACTGAAGCTTTCTTT. Translated: CASSLGPADTEAFF.

In this sample, this clonotype turned up many times. This rearrangement joins TRBV5-1 to TRBJ1-3; TRBD1 is a possible D gene (5 bases). The CDR3 runs 17 residues. CDR1 is SGHRS, CDR2 YFSETQ, per germline. Trimming removed 3 bases at V and 0 bases at J, with 16 bases between. This CDR3 reads CASSWGGRPDSGNTIYF. The CDR3 DNA is TGCGCCAGCAGCTGGGGGGGTAGACCTGACTCTGGAAACACCATATATTTT.

This clonotype has more than one count but fewer than ten. The V call is TRBV7-3, the J call TRBJ2-7, with no clear D. Trimming stripped 3 bases from V and 4 bases from J, with 13 bases between. Germline assignment: CDR1 SGHTA and CDR2 FQGTGA. This CDR3 has 14 residues. The CDR3 DNA sequence: TGTGCCAGCAGCTTCACTGGGTCCGGGTACGAGCAGTACTTC. It yields the protein CASSFTGSGYEQYF.

V gene TRBV7-2 combines with J gene TRBJ2-4; no definite D call. CDR3 size: 16 residues. V was trimmed by 2 bases and J by 0 bases, leaving 11 bases between them. Germline CDR1 is SGHTA and CDR2 is FQGNSA. In nucleotides, the CDR3 is TGTGCCAGCAGCTTAATCGGGCAGGTAGCCAAAAACATTCAGTACTTC. Its protein is CASSLIGQVAKNIQYF.

The chain has TRBV9 and TRBJ2-3; 10 positions match TRBD2. The germline CDR1 and CDR2 sequences are SGDLS and YYNGEE. The CDR3 runs to 16 residues. V lost 0 bases to trimming and J lost 6 bases; unmatched junction nucleotides: 7. The CDR3 loop reads CASSVAASLAGDTQYF. DNA of the CDR3: TGTGCCAGCAGCGTAGCAGCGTCACTAGCGGGGGATACGCAGTATTTT. Filled out from reference TRBV9 and TRBJ2-3, the complete variable domain reads DSGVTQTPKHLITATGQRVTLRCSPRSGDLSVYWYQQSLDQGLQFLIQYYNGEERAKGNILERFSAQQFPDLHSELNLSSLELGDSALYFCASSVAASLAGDTQYFGPGTRLTVL.

The table lists this clonotype with a few counts. The chain uses TRBV12-3 or TRBV12-4 and TRBJ1-6; D is ambiguous. The V end was cut by 3 bases, the J end by 10 bases, with 4 bases between. CDR3 length: 11 residues. The CDR3 loop is CASSFDSPLHF. DNA of the CDR3: TGTGCCAGCAGTTTTGACTCACCCCTCCACTTT.

This clonotype was seen more than once but under ten times. The rearrangement joins TRBV12-3 or TRBV12-4 to TRBJ2-7, with D unclear. The CDR3 runs 13 residues. The ends were cut back, 3 bases at V and 2 bases at J, with 8 bases in the middle. DNA for the CDR3: TGTGCCAGCAGTTTCGGGTTTACCTACGAGCAGTACTTC. This sequence encodes CASSFGFTYEQYF.

This clonotype was observed a handful of times. This chain uses TRBV5-1 with TRBJ1-6; 7 bases agree with TRBD1. This CDR3 is built from 16 residues. Trimming cost V 4 bases and J 8 bases; bases outside gene matches: 12. CDR1 and CDR2 (germline): SGHRS, YFSETQ. CDR3 nucleotides: TGCGCCAGCAGCCCAGATCCTGGGACAGTCTATTCACCCCTCCACTTT. Amino acid sequence: CASSPDPGTVYSPLHF.